This T cell receptor beta chain was identified in a study of vaccination effects on CD4 cells after COVID-19. The germline V gene encodes CDR1 MNHEY and CDR2 SMNVEV (reference sequence). Trimming left V 2 bases short and J 6 bases short, with 11 bases between. The CDR3 has 15 residues. Profiled with immunoSEQ multiplex PCR; TCRdb holds only in-frame clones, not every one. The table has some 63,000 clones, more than 60% seen once. Cells that had been cultured for roughly 9 days were the source of isolated CD4+ T cells. With respect to this clone: Its specificity is not known.

Sample: CD4+ T cells from PBMCs cultured without peptide, taken before COVID-19 vaccination. This receptor was obtained from a human donor who had a prior SARS-CoV-2 infection. This sequence joins TRBV27 and TRBJ1-6, with a weak D call TRBD1 (6 bases). The CDR3: CASSLRGAGNSPLHF. The CDR3 nucleotides read TGTGCCAGCAGTTTACGGGGGGCTGGTAATTCACCCCTCCACTTT.